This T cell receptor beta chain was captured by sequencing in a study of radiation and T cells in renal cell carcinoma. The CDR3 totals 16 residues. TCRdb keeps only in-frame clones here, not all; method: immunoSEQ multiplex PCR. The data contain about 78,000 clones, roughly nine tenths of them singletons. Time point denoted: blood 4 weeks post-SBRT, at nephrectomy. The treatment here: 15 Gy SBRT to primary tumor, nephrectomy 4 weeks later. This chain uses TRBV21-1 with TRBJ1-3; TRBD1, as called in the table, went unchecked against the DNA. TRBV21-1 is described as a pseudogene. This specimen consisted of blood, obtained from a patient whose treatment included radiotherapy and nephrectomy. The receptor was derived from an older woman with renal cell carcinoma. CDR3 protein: CASSIGHPSSGNTIYF. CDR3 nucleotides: TGTGCCAGCAGCATAGGACATCCGAGCTCTGGAAACACCATATATTTT.